Sequencing of this T cell receptor (beta chain) was carried out in a study of CD8+ T cells in alopecia areata. Study overall: For the treated group, dosing was oral tofacitinib at 5 to 10 mg twice daily. Findings of the study overall: Patients shared TCRs less clearly than mice did, possibly owing to HLA.

cDNA prepared by RNA extraction and subsequent reverse transcription served as the template for sequencing. Libraries were prepared by immunoSEQ multiplex PCR; TCRdb keeps only in-frame clonotypes and omits some of them. This sample has some 240,000 clones, with 57% found just once. This clone has only a few counts. Its target is unknown. Germline CDR1 is SEHNR and CDR2 is FQNEAQ (reference sequence). After removal of 3 bases from V and 3 bases from J, the junction contained 5 bases not matched to a gene. This CDR3 has 15 residues. The sequenced sample was CD4+ T cells sorted from blood, obtained at week 0. The source of this sequence is a human donor with alopecia areata. This sequence joins TRBV7-9 and TRBJ2-7; 10 bases map to TRBD1. The CDR3 region is CASSFTGTGVYEQYF. The CDR3 DNA follows: TGTGCCAGCAGCTTCACGGGGACAGGGGTCTACGAGCAGTACTTC. The full variable domain, rest sourced from reference TRBV7-9 and TRBJ2-7, is DTGVSQNPRHKITKRGQNVTFRCDPISEHNRLYWYRQTLGQGPEFLTYFQNEAQLEKSRLLSDRFSAERPKGSFSTLEIQRTEQGDSAMYLCASSFTGTGVYEQYFGPGTRLTVT.